These 25 T cell receptor beta chains originate from one sample sequenced in a study of T cell responses to AZD1222 COVID-19 vaccine. Only in-frame clones appear in the TCRdb table, and some are missing; sequencing was by immunoSEQ multiplex PCR. Of 110,000 to 150,000 clones in the sample, roughly 90% were seen once. This specimen consisted of peripheral blood, obtained on day 0 of AZD1222 vaccination. These receptors all stem from an adult in good health.

This chain links TRBV27 with TRBJ2-7; 7 nucleotides line up with TRBD1. V was clipped by 8 bases and J by 0 bases; unmatched bases: 4. The germline CDR1 and CDR2 sequences are MNHEY and SMNVEV (reference sequence). There are 13 residues in the CDR3. CDR3 protein: CASSDRVSYEQYF. DNA for the CDR3: TGTGCCAGCTCTGACAGGGTCTCCTACGAGCAGTACTTC.

The chain joins TRBV6-5 to TRBJ1-5; D unclear. Per the germline V gene, CDR1 is MNHEY and CDR2 is SVGAGI. The CDR3 is 15 amino acids. The V end was cut by 1 base, the J end by 0 bases, with 7 bases between. The CDR3 bases are TGTGCCAGCAGTTACTACGCTGATAGCAATCAGCCCCAGCATTTT. Protein: CASSYYADSNQPQHF.

V gene TRBV10-3 combines with J gene TRBJ1-4; maybe TRBD1 (5 bases). V lost 8 bases and J lost 7, with 17 bases in between. The CDR3 consists of 14 residues. CDR1 is ENHRY, CDR2 SYGVKD, per germline. CDR3 in amino acids: CAIGSGGDGEKLFF. In nucleotides, the CDR3 is TGTGCCATCGGCTCGGGGGGAGACGGTGAAAAACTGTTTTTT.

This clone was detected once. The chain uses TRBV27 and TRBJ2-1, with 7 bases matching TRBD1. The germline V gene has CDR1 MNHEY and CDR2 SMNVEV (reference sequence). The CDR3 loop spans 17 amino acids. Trimming cost V 5 bases and J 2 bases; bases outside gene matches: 12. The CDR3 spells CASSTITGAKAYNEQFF. In nucleotides, the CDR3 is TGTGCCAGCAGTACAATTACAGGGGCGAAGGCCTACAATGAGCAGTTCTTC.

V gene TRBV7-2 combines with J gene TRBJ1-4, with 9 bases aligning to TRBD1. V dropped 1 base and J dropped 7; count of bases not matched to a gene: 10. This CDR3 contains 17 residues. Germline-derived CDR1 and CDR2 are SGHTA and FQGNSA. CDR3 nucleotide sequence: TGTGCCAGCAGCTTAGTCCCGGGACAGGGAGGGGGTGAAAAACTGTTTTTT. Translating gives CASSLVPGQGGGEKLFF.

This rearrangement joins TRBV19 to TRBJ1-1, with TRBD1 identical over 7 bases. The ends lost 7 bases at V and 5 bases at J; junction bases unmatched: 7. The CDR3 length is 13 residues. Germline V gene lookup returns CDR1 LNHDA and CDR2 SQIVND (reference sequence). The CDR3 nucleotides read TGTGCCAGTACATCGATCAGGGGGACTGAAGCTTTCTTT. It specifies CASTSIRGTEAFF.

The CDR3 protein is CASSLSGRGEEKLFF. The CDR3 DNA follows: TGTGCCAGCAGCTTGTCAGGGAGAGGAGAGGAAAAACTGTTTTTT. The chain combines TRBV5-6 with TRBJ1-4; possibly TRBD1 for D (5 bases). Germline V gene lookup returns CDR1 SGHDT and CDR2 YYEEEE. Trimming shortened V by 1 base and J by 8 bases, and 15 bases separated the two germline ends. The CDR3 spans 15 residues.

The chain combines TRBV5-6 with TRBJ1-4; no definite D call. The CDR3 contains 17 residues. In germline, CDR1 is SGHDT, CDR2 YYEEEE. Between the trimmed V and J ends, which lost 1 base and 3 bases, there was a span of 16 bases. The DNA for the CDR3 is TGTGCCAGCAGCTTGTTGGGAGGGATGCGTTCTAATGAAAAACTGTTTTTT. Amino acid sequence: CASSLLGGMRSNEKLFF.

This chain links TRBV6-6 with TRBJ1-6, with 11 nucleotides matching TRBD1. This CDR3 is built from 15 residues. After removal of 4 bases from V and 8 bases from J, the junction contained 4 bases not matched to a gene. The germline V gene has CDR1 MNHNY and CDR2 SVGAGI (reference sequence). The CDR3 reads CASSSPGQGDSPLHF. CDR3 bases: TGTGCCAGCAGTTCCCCGGGACAGGGGGATTCACCCCTCCACTTT.

This clone is a singleton in its sample. The CDR3 DNA follows: TGTGCCAGCAGCAAAGATGGGGACAGGGGGATGAGCAATCAGCCCCAGCATTTT. Its protein is CASSKDGDRGMSNQPQHF. J is TRBJ1-5 and V is TRBV21-1; the D call of TRBD1 is as the table states it, not checked on the DNA. TRBV21-1 is marked as a pseudogene. There are 18 residues in the CDR3.

The chain is built from TRBV11-3 and TRBJ1-1; no clear D gene. Germline loops: CDR1 SGHNT, CDR2 YENEEA. V shed 2 bases and J shed 1 base, with 8 bases lying between them. The CDR3 runs 14 residues. The chain's CDR3 is CASSLMSGNTEAFF. The CDR3 region has the DNA TGTGCCAGCAGCTTAATGTCCGGGAACACTGAAGCTTTCTTT. Filled out from reference TRBV11-3 and TRBJ1-1, the complete variable domain reads EAGVVQSPRYKIIEKKQPVAFWCNPISGHNTLYWYLQNLGQGPELLIRYENEEAVDDSQLPKDRFSAERLKGVDSTLKIQPAELGDSAVYLCASSLMSGNTEAFFGQGTRLTVV.

This rearrangement joins TRBV9 to TRBJ1-3; unclear D gene. Trimming pared 3 bases from V and 0 bases from J, leaving 13 bases between. The germline V gene has CDR1 SGDLS and CDR2 YYNGEE. The CDR3 loop spans 16 amino acids. The CDR3 sequence: CASSGRTDLSGNTIYF. CDR3 sequence (DNA): TGTGCCAGCAGCGGAAGGACGGACCTCTCTGGAAACACCATATATTTT.

The chain employs TRBV5-1 and TRBJ2-7, with 7 positions matching TRBD1. This CDR3 is 14 amino acids long. Unmatched junction bases numbered 6, after V lost 3 bases and J lost 3 bases. The germline gives CDR1 SGHRS, CDR2 YFSETQ. The CDR3 coding sequence is TGCGCCAGCAGCTGGGTAGGACAGGACTACGAGCAGTACTTC. Translation: CASSWVGQDYEQYF. The variable domain in full, completed from reference TRBV5-1 and TRBJ2-7, reads KAGVTQTPRYLIKTRGQQVTLSCSPISGHRSVSWYQQTPGQGLQFLFEYFSETQRNKGNFPGRFSGRQFSNSRSEMNVSTLELGDSALYLCASSWVGQDYEQYFGPGTRLTVT.

V gene TRBV18 combines with J gene TRBJ2-3; D gene ambiguous. CDR1 and CDR2 (germline): KGHSH, LQKENI. Trimming took 2 bases from V and 4 from J, leaving 10 bases between them. The length of the CDR3 is 14 residues. CDR3: CASSPAVTADTQYF. The DNA of the CDR3 is TGTGCCAGCTCACCAGCGGTAACGGCAGATACGCAGTATTTT.

The chain employs TRBV11-2 and TRBJ1-3; D call uncertain. V was shortened by 5 bases and J by 1 base, with 18 bases between the two germline ends. Germline values: CDR1 SGHAT, CDR2 FQNNGV. The CDR3 runs 17 residues. In DNA, the CDR3 is TGTGCCAGCAGCCTTACGGTCCCCGGAGGTTCTGGAAACACCATATATTTT. Protein sequence: CASSLTVPGGSGNTIYF.

V usage is TRBV18 and J usage is TRBJ2-2, with TRBD2 matching over 9 bases. The V gene end was trimmed by 3 bases and the J gene end by 7 bases; junction bases not matched to a gene: 3. The CDR3 is 14 residues long. Per the germline V gene, CDR1 is KGHSH and CDR2 is LQKENI. The CDR3: CASSPLSGSGELFF. The CDR3 nucleotides read TGTGCCAGCTCACCTCTTAGCGGGAGCGGGGAGCTGTTTTTT. The full variable domain, its missing parts supplied by reference TRBV18 and TRBJ2-2, is NAGVMQNPRHLVRRRGQEARLRCSPMKGHSHVYWYRQLPEEGLKFMVYLQKENIIDESGMPKERFSAEFPKEGPSILRIQQVVRGDSAAYFCASSPLSGSGELFFGEGSRLTVL.

The chain uses TRBV7-9 and TRBJ2-7; TRBD2 matches at 15 bases. The CDR3 extends over 16 amino acids. V lost 1 base and J lost 3; bases outside the gene matches: 1. Germline CDR1 and CDR2: SEHNR and FQNEAQ (reference sequence). The CDR3, as DNA: TGTGCCAGCAGCTTAGGGACTAGCGGGAGGGTCTACGAGCAGTACTTC. Translated: CASSLGTSGRVYEQYF.

The chain couples TRBV24-1 to TRBJ2-3, with a possible D match to TRBD1 (6 bases). The V end lost 0 bases, the J end lost 0 bases, and 18 bases lay between the germline ends. The CDR3 consists of 19 residues. CDR1 and CDR2 from the germline V gene are KGHDR and SFDVKD. The CDR3 loop is CATSDLAGATVLSTDTQYF. In DNA form, the CDR3 reads TGTGCCACCAGTGATTTGGCAGGGGCGACTGTCCTTAGCACAGATACGCAGTATTTT.

The chain has TRBV3-1 (or the pseudogene TRBV3-2) and TRBJ1-1; D is undetermined. Germline CDR1 and CDR2: LGHDT and YNNKEL (reference sequence). This CDR3 contains 14 residues. Deletions cut 1 base from V and 1 base from J, with 7 bases between. CDR3 sequence (DNA): TGTGCCAGCAGCCAAGCCAGCCGGAACACTGAAGCTTTCTTT. This translates into CASSQASRNTEAFF.

This clone was counted once. The gene calls are TRBV30 and TRBJ1-2; D gene unclear. Trimming removed 0 bases at V and 6 bases at J, with 14 bases between. Germline CDR1 is GTSNPN and CDR2 is SVGIG (reference sequence). The CDR3 totals 14 residues. CDR3 region: CAWSVQRRVNGYTF. The CDR3 DNA sequence: TGTGCCTGGAGTGTACAAAGACGGGTCAATGGCTACACCTTC. The variable domain in full, completed from reference TRBV30 and TRBJ1-2, reads SQTIHQWPATLVQPVGSPLSLECTVEGTSNPNLYWYRQAAGRGLQLLFYSVGIGQISSEVPQNLSASRPQDRQFILSSKKLLLSDSGFYLCAWSVQRRVNGYTFGSGTRLTVV.

As regards this clone: One end of the junction fails to match germline, which may point to a read error. V is TRBV11-3 and J is TRBJ2-7; 8 bases map to TRBD2. Germline V gene sequence: CDR1 SGHNT, CDR2 YENEEA. The CDR3 covers 16 residues. DNA for the CDR3: TGTGCCAGCAGCGACCATAGACGGACTAGCTCCGACGAGCAGTACTTC. Its protein is CASSDHRRTSSDEQYF.

The chain links TRBV15 to TRBJ2-1; D is unresolved. Germline V gives CDR1 LNHNV, CDR2 YYDKDF (reference sequence). The CDR3 runs 16 residues. Trimming removed 3 bases at V and 4 bases at J, with 16 bases between. CDR3 sequence: CATSRGLGSWYNEQFF. The DNA for the CDR3 is TGTGCCACCAGCAGGGGGTTGGGTAGCTGGTACAATGAGCAGTTCTTC.

V gene TRBV11-2 combines with J gene TRBJ1-4; D call uncertain. V was shortened by 4 bases and J by 8 bases, with 17 bases between the two germline ends. The CDR3 length is 15 residues. Germline CDR1 SGHAT, CDR2 FQNNGV. The CDR3 sequence: CASSSIRGKEEKLFF. The CDR3 bases are TGTGCCAGCAGCTCCATCCGGGGAAAAGAGGAAAAACTGTTTTTT.

V is TRBV19 and J is TRBJ2-6; tentatively, D is TRBD2 (5 bases). The CDR3 totals 14 residues. Trimming removed 6 bases at V and 0 bases at J, with 6 bases between. Germline CDR1 reads LNHDA; CDR2 reads SQIVND (reference sequence). CDR3 protein: CASSEGSGANVLTF. In DNA, the CDR3 is TGTGCCAGTAGCGAGGGCTCTGGGGCCAACGTCCTGACTTTC. The whole variable domain, remainder taken from reference TRBV19 and TRBJ2-6, is DGGITQSPKYLFRKEGQNVTLSCEQNLNHDAMYWYRQDPGQGLRLIYYSQIVNDFQKGDIAEGYSVSREKKESFPLTVTSAQKNPTAFYLCASSEGSGANVLTFGAGSRLTVL.

The CDR3 loop is CASSTGTGGPQPQHF. The CDR3 nucleotides read TGTGCCAGCAGCACCGGGACAGGGGGTCCTCAGCCCCAGCATTTT. The J gene is TRBJ1-5, the V gene TRBV6-2 or TRBV6-3, with 11 bases that match TRBD1. The CDR3 consists of 15 residues. Germline V CDR1 and CDR2: MNHEY, SVGEGT. V was clipped by 6 bases and J by 6 bases; unmatched bases: 7.